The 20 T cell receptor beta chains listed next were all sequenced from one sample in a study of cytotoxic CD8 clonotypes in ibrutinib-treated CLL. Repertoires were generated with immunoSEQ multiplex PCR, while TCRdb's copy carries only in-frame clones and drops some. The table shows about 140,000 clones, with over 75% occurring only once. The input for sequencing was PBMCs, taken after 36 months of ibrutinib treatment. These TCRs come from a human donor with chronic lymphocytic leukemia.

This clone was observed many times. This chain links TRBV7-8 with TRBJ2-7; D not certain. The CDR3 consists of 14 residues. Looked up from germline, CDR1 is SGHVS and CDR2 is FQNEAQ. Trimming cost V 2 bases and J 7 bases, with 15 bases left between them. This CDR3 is CASSLQANRGEQYF. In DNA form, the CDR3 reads TGTGCCAGCAGCTTACAGGCAAACCGTGGGGAGCAGTACTTC.

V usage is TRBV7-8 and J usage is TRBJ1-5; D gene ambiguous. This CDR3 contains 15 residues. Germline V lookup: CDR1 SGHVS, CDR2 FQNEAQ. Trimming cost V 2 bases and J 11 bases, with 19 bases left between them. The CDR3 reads CASSLTEGSLSAQHF. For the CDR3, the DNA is TGTGCCAGCAGCTTAACGGAAGGGTCCCTTTCGGCCCAGCATTTT.

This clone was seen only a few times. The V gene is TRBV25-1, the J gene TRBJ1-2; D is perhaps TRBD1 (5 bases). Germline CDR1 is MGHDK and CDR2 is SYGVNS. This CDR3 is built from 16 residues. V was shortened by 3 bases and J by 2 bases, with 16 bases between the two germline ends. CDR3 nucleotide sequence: TGTGCCAGCAGTGAGGGGGGTCTTATCGCCAACTATGGCTACACCTTC. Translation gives CASSEGGLIANYGYTF.

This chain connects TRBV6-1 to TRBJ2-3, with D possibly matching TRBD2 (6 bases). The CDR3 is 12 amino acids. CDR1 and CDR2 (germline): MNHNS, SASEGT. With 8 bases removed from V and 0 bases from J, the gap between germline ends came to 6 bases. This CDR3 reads CASGGSTDTQYF. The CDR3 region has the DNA TGTGCCAGCGGGGGGAGCACAGATACGCAGTATTTT.

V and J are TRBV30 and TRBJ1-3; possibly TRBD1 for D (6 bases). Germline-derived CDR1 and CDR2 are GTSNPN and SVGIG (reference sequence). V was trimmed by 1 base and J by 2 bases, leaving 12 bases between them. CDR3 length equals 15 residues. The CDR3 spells CAWSGFSGAGNTIYF. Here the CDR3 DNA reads TGTGCCTGGAGTGGATTTTCAGGGGCTGGAAACACCATATATTTT.

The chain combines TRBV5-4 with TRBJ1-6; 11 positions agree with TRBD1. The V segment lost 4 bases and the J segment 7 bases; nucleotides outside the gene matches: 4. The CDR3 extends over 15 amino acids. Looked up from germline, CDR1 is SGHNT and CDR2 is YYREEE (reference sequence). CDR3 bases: TGTGCCAGCAGCCGCCGGGACAGGGGGAATTCACCCCTCCACTTT. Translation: CASSRRDRGNSPLHF.

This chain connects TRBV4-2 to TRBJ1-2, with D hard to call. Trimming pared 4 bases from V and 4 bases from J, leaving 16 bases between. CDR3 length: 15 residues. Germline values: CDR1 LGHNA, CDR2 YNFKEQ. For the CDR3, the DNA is TGTGCCAGCAGCCGCGAAAGGGCCTTAAGCTATGGCTACACCTTC. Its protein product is CASSRERALSYGYTF.

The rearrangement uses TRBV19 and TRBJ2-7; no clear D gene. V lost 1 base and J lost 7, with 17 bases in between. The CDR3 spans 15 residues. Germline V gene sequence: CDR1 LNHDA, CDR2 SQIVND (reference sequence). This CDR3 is CASSIGSRSSGEQYF. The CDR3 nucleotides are TGTGCCAGTAGTATAGGTTCTCGAAGTAGTGGAGAGCAGTACTTC.

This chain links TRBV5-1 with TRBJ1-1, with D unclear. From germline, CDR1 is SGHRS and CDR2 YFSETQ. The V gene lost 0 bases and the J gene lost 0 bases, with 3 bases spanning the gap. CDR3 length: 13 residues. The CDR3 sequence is CASSLDLNTEAFF. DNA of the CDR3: TGCGCCAGCAGCTTGGATTTGAACACTGAAGCTTTCTTT.

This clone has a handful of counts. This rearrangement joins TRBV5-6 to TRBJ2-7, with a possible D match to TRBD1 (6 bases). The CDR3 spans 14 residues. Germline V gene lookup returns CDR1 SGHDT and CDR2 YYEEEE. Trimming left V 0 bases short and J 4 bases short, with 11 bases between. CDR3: CASSLGQVNYEQYF. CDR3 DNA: TGTGCCAGCAGCTTGGGACAGGTCAATTACGAGCAGTACTTC.

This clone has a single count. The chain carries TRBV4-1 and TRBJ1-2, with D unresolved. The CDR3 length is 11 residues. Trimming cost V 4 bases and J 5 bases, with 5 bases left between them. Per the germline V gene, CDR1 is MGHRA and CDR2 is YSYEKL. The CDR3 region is CASSRGYGYTF. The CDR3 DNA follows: TGCGCCAGCAGCCGAGGATATGGCTACACCTTC.

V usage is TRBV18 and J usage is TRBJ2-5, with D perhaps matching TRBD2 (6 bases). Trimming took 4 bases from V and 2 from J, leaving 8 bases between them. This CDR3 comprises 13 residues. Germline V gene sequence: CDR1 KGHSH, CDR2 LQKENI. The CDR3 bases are TGTGCCAGCTCACGGGGGGATCAAGAGACCCAGTACTTC. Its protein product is CASSRGDQETQYF. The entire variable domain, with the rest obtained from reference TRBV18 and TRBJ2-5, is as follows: NAGVMQNPRHLVRRRGQEARLRCSPMKGHSHVYWYRQLPEEGLKFMVYLQKENIIDESGMPKERFSAEFPKEGPSILRIQQVVRGDSAAYFCASSRGDQETQYFGPGTRLLVL.

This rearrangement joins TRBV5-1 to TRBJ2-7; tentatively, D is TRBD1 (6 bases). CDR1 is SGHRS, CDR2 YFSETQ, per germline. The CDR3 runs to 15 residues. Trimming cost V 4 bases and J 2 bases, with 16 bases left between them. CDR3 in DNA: TGCGCCAGCAGCCACTCCTTGGACAGCCCCTACGAGCAGTACTTC. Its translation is CASSHSLDSPYEQYF.

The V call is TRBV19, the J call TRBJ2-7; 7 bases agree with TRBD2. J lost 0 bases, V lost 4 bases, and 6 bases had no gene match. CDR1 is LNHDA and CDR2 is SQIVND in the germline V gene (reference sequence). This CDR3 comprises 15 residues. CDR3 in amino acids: CASSTQRGYSYEQYF. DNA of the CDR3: TGTGCCAGTAGTACCCAGCGGGGTTACTCCTACGAGCAGTACTTC.

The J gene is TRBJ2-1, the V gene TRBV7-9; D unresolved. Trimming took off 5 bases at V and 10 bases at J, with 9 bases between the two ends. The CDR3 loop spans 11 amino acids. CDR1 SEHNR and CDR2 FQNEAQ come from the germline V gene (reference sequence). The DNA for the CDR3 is TGTGCCAGCAGCCTAACGAGCGAGCAGTTCTTC. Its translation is CASSLTSEQFF.

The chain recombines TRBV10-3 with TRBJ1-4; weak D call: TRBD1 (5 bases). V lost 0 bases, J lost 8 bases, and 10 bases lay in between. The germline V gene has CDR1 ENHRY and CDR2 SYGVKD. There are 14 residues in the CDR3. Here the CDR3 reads CAISESGPGEKLFF. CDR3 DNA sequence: TGTGCCATCAGTGAGTCGGGACCCGGGGAAAAACTGTTTTTT.

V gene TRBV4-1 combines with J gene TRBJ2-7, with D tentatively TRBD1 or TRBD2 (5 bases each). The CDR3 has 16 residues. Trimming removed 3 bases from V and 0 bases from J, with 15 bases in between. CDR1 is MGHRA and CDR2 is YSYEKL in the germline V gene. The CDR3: CASSHLVRESSYEQYF. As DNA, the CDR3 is TGCGCCAGCAGCCATCTGGTCAGGGAGAGCTCCTACGAGCAGTACTTC.

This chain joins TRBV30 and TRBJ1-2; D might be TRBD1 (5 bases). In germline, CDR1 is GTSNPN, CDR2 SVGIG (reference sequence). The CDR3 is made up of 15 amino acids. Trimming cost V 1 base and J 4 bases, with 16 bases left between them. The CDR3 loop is CAWSDPPRGGYGYTF. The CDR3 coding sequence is TGTGCCTGGAGTGATCCGCCGAGGGGTGGCTATGGCTACACCTTC.

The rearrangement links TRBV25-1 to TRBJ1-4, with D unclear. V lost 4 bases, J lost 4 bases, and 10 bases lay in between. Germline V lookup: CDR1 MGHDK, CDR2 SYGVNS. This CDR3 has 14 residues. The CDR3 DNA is TGTGCCAGCAGTGTTTCAACCAGTAATGAAAAACTGTTTTTT. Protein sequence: CASSVSTSNEKLFF. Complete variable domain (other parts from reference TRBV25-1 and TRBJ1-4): EADIYQTPRYLVIGTGKKITLECSQTMGHDKMYWYQQDPGMELHLIHYSYGVNSTEKGDLSSESTVSRIRTEHFPLTLESARPSHTSQYLCASSVSTSNEKLFFGSGTQLSVL.

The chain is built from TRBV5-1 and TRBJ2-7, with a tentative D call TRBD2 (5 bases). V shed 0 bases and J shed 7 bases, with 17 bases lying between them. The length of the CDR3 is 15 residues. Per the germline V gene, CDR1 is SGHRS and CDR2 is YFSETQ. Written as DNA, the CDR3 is TGCGCCAGCAGCTTGGGAGCGGTGACCTTCTGGGAGCAGTACTTC. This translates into CASSLGAVTFWEQYF.